A selection of T cell receptor beta chains follows, all from one sample in a study of T cell responses to AZD1222 COVID-19 vaccine. Assay: immunoSEQ multiplex PCR; the TCRdb copy retains only in-frame clones and omits some. Among about 76,000 clones listed, 90% were seen once. The sample was peripheral blood, taken on day 0 of AZD1222 vaccination. Every receptor here comes from an adult in good health. The CDR3 runs from the conserved cysteine through the conserved F or W. Fields, in order: D gene, J gene, clone size, V gene, CDR3 protein, CDR3 DNA. D genes are given only for firm matches. Expanded clones are given a class, and other clones once, few, many or no size at all.

d_call: .; j_call: TRBJ1-5; clone_size: .; v_call: TRBV19; cdr3_aa: CASSIDAGNQPQHF; cdr3_nt: TGTGCCAGTAGTATAGATGCAGGGAATCAGCCCCAGCATTTT
d_call: .; j_call: TRBJ2-7; clone_size: .; v_call: TRBV6-5; cdr3_aa: CASSYSEGSSYEQYF; cdr3_nt: TGTGCCAGCAGTTACTCCGAGGGCAGCTCCTACGAGCAGTACTTC
d_call: .; j_call: TRBJ2-1; clone_size: .; v_call: TRBV11-2; cdr3_aa: CASSSSFPASPYNEQFF; cdr3_nt: TGTGCCAGCAGCAGCTCATTCCCAGCCTCTCCCTACAATGAGCAGTTCTTC
d_call: .; j_call: TRBJ1-3; clone_size: .; v_call: TRBV4-2; cdr3_aa: CASSQEGRDFSGNTIYF; cdr3_nt: TGTGCCAGCAGCCAAGAAGGAAGGGATTTCTCTGGAAACACCATATATTTT
d_call: .; j_call: TRBJ1-4; clone_size: .; v_call: TRBV19; cdr3_aa: CASSMGRLNEKLFF; cdr3_nt: TGTGCCAGTAGTATGGGCAGGTTAAATGAAAAACTGTTTTTT
d_call: TRBD2; j_call: TRBJ2-5; clone_size: .; v_call: TRBV9; cdr3_aa: CASTNGAGGPGETQYF; cdr3_nt: TGTGCCAGCACCAATGGTGCGGGGGGGCCAGGAGAGACCCAGTACTTC
d_call: .; j_call: TRBJ1-4; clone_size: .; v_call: TRBV28; cdr3_aa: CASSLLSGRGGKLFF; cdr3_nt: TGTGCCAGCAGTTTATTATCAGGCCGGGGGGGAAAACTGTTTTTT
d_call: .; j_call: TRBJ1-5; clone_size: .; v_call: TRBV10-3; cdr3_aa: CAISENPNQPQHF; cdr3_nt: TGTGCCATCAGTGAGAACCCGAATCAGCCCCAGCATTTT
d_call: .; j_call: TRBJ2-1; clone_size: few; v_call: TRBV7-8; cdr3_aa: CASSPAGWSYNEQFF; cdr3_nt: TGTGCCAGCAGCCCCGCGGGGTGGTCCTACAATGAGCAGTTCTTC
d_call: .; j_call: TRBJ1-5; clone_size: .; v_call: TRBV6-1; cdr3_aa: CASSEILGGQPQHF; cdr3_nt: TGTGCCAGCAGTGAAATCCTGGGAGGGCAGCCCCAGCATTTT
d_call: .; j_call: TRBJ1-2; clone_size: .; v_call: TRBV30; cdr3_aa: CAWRRAGTNYGYTF; cdr3_nt: TGTGCCTGGAGGAGGGCAGGAACTAACTATGGCTACACCTTC
d_call: .; j_call: TRBJ1-5; clone_size: .; v_call: TRBV19; cdr3_aa: CASSITRNQPQHF; cdr3_nt: TGTGCCAGTAGTATCACAAGAAATCAGCCCCAGCATTTT
d_call: TRBD1; j_call: TRBJ2-1; clone_size: once; v_call: TRBV10-3; cdr3_aa: CAIREQGTPYNEQFF; cdr3_nt: TGTGCCATCAGGGAACAGGGGACCCCCTACAATGAGCAGTTCTTC
d_call: .; j_call: TRBJ2-1; clone_size: .; v_call: TRBV7-9; cdr3_aa: CASSSNRGGVRGGGEQFF; cdr3_nt: TGTGCCAGCAGCTCAAACCGCGGTGGTGTGCGCGGTGGCGGAGAGCAGTTCTTC
d_call: .; j_call: TRBJ2-7; clone_size: .; v_call: TRBV7-8; cdr3_aa: CASSLGLRYEQYF; cdr3_nt: TGTGCCAGCAGCTTAGGGCTAAGGTACGAGCAGTACTTC
d_call: .; j_call: TRBJ2-5; clone_size: .; v_call: TRBV3-1/TRBV3-2; cdr3_aa: CASSRRDGGETQYF; cdr3_nt: TGTGCCAGCAGCCGCCGGGACGGAGGGGAGACCCAGTACTTC
d_call: .; j_call: TRBJ2-2; clone_size: .; v_call: TRBV18; cdr3_aa: CASSPGSNTGELFF; cdr3_nt: TGTGCCAGCTCACCAGGATCGAACACCGGGGAGCTGTTTTTT
d_call: .; j_call: TRBJ2-5; clone_size: .; v_call: TRBV9; cdr3_aa: CASSYTGHRTQYF; cdr3_nt: TGTGCCAGCAGCTATACAGGGCACCGGACCCAGTACTTC
d_call: .; j_call: TRBJ2-7; clone_size: .; v_call: TRBV5-5; cdr3_aa: CASSRQTGTYEQYF; cdr3_nt: TGTGCCAGCAGCCGACAAACAGGGACCTACGAGCAGTACTTC
d_call: .; j_call: TRBJ2-2; clone_size: .; v_call: TRBV6-1; cdr3_aa: CASSRGLSTGELFF; cdr3_nt: TGTGCCAGCAGCCGGGGACTCTCCACCGGGGAGCTGTTTTTT
d_call: TRBD1; j_call: TRBJ1-2; clone_size: once; v_call: TRBV7-9; cdr3_aa: CAIWRQGHYGYTF; cdr3_nt: TGTGCCATATGGAGACAGGGTCACTATGGCTACACCTTC
d_call: .; j_call: TRBJ1-2; clone_size: .; v_call: TRBV19; cdr3_aa: CASSMGYTGSGGYTF; cdr3_nt: TGTGCCAGTAGTATGGGGTATACAGGGAGCGGTGGCTACACCTTC
d_call: TRBD2; j_call: TRBJ2-1; clone_size: .; v_call: TRBV5-6; cdr3_aa: CASLGLAGGDEQFF; cdr3_nt: TGTGCCAGCCTCGGGCTAGCGGGAGGGGATGAGCAGTTCTTC
d_call: TRBD1; j_call: TRBJ2-2; clone_size: .; v_call: TRBV10-3; cdr3_aa: CAIRSTGVRNTGELFF; cdr3_nt: TGTGCCATCAGATCCACAGGGGTGAGGAACACCGGGGAGCTGTTTTTT
d_call: .; j_call: TRBJ1-6; clone_size: .; v_call: TRBV3-1/TRBV3-2; cdr3_aa: CASSPWTPGHSPLHF; cdr3_nt: TGTGCCAGCAGTCCCTGGACCCCCGGGCACTCACCCCTCCACTTT
d_call: .; j_call: TRBJ1-2; clone_size: .; v_call: TRBV9; cdr3_aa: CASSFPGDGYTF; cdr3_nt: TGTGCCAGCAGTTTCCCGGGGGATGGCTACACCTTC
d_call: TRBD1; j_call: TRBJ2-7; clone_size: .; v_call: TRBV7-9; cdr3_aa: CASSAATGQGRYEQYF; cdr3_nt: TGTGCCAGCAGCGCCGCCACGGGACAGGGGCGCTACGAGCAGTACTTC
d_call: .; j_call: TRBJ1-5; clone_size: once; v_call: TRBV6-5; cdr3_aa: CASSRTEGQPQHF; cdr3_nt: TGTGCCAGCAGTCGGACAGAGGGTCAGCCCCAGCATTTT
d_call: TRBD1; j_call: TRBJ1-1; clone_size: once; v_call: TRBV3-1/TRBV3-2; cdr3_aa: CASTGTANTEAFF; cdr3_nt: TGTGCCAGCACCGGGACAGCCAACACTGAAGCTTTCTTT
d_call: TRBD1; j_call: TRBJ1-1; clone_size: .; v_call: TRBV3-1/TRBV3-2; cdr3_aa: CASSQRETGPSQAFF; cdr3_nt: TGTGCCAGCAGCCAACGTGAGACAGGGCCCAGTCAAGCTTTCTTT
d_call: .; j_call: TRBJ1-3; clone_size: .; v_call: TRBV19; cdr3_aa: CASSIRGSGNTIYF; cdr3_nt: TGTGCCAGTAGTATACGGGGGTCTGGAAACACCATATATTTT
d_call: .; j_call: TRBJ1-2; clone_size: .; v_call: TRBV11-3; cdr3_aa: CASSLGRTSLGYTF; cdr3_nt: TGTGCCAGCAGCTTAGGGCGAACATCCCTTGGCTACACCTTC
d_call: TRBD2; j_call: TRBJ2-6; clone_size: .; v_call: TRBV27; cdr3_aa: CASSLVGLAGGRNSGANVLTF; cdr3_nt: TGTGCCAGCAGTTTAGTGGGACTAGCGGGAGGCCGCAACTCTGGGGCCAACGTCCTGACTTTC
d_call: .; j_call: TRBJ1-4; clone_size: .; v_call: TRBV13; cdr3_aa: CASSPAGMANEKLFF; cdr3_nt: TGTGCCAGCAGCCCGGCAGGGATGGCTAATGAAAAACTGTTTTTT
d_call: .; j_call: TRBJ1-1; clone_size: few; v_call: TRBV7-9; cdr3_aa: CASSPVGVTEAFF; cdr3_nt: TGTGCCAGCAGCCCGGTGGGTGTGACTGAAGCTTTCTTT
d_call: .; j_call: TRBJ2-7; clone_size: .; v_call: TRBV7-8; cdr3_aa: CASSSDFHEQYF; cdr3_nt: TGTGCCAGCAGCTCCGATTTCCACGAGCAGTACTTC
d_call: .; j_call: TRBJ2-1; clone_size: .; v_call: TRBV6-2/TRBV6-3; cdr3_aa: CASSRPGGGLGNEQFF; cdr3_nt: TGTGCCAGCAGTAGACCAGGGGGGGGATTAGGCAATGAGCAGTTCTTC
d_call: .; j_call: TRBJ2-5; clone_size: .; v_call: TRBV6-5; cdr3_aa: CASSYRGPQETQYF; cdr3_nt: TGTGCCAGCAGTTACCGGGGACCTCAAGAGACCCAGTACTTC
d_call: TRBD1; j_call: TRBJ1-2; clone_size: .; v_call: TRBV5-1; cdr3_aa: CASSLGSTGGMYGYTF; cdr3_nt: TGCGCCAGCAGCTTGGGTTCGACAGGGGGCATGTATGGCTACACCTTC
d_call: TRBD1; j_call: TRBJ2-6; clone_size: .; v_call: TRBV7-3; cdr3_aa: CASSSDRTGANVLTF; cdr3_nt: TGTGCCAGCAGCTCGGACAGGACTGGGGCCAACGTCCTGACTTTC
d_call: TRBD1; j_call: TRBJ1-2; clone_size: .; v_call: TRBV5-6; cdr3_aa: CASSLTGGADYGYTF; cdr3_nt: TGTGCCAGCAGCCTGACAGGGGGCGCCGACTATGGCTACACCTTC
d_call: .; j_call: TRBJ1-1; clone_size: once; v_call: TRBV5-8; cdr3_aa: CASSFHRGWMNTEAFF; cdr3_nt: TGTGCCAGCAGCTTTCACCGCGGCTGGATGAACACTGAAGCTTTCTTT
d_call: .; j_call: TRBJ1-4; clone_size: few; v_call: TRBV30; cdr3_aa: CAWGGGYAATNEKLFF; cdr3_nt: TGTGCCTGGGGCGGAGGGTACGCAGCAACTAATGAAAAACTGTTTTTT
d_call: .; j_call: TRBJ1-5; clone_size: .; v_call: TRBV9; cdr3_aa: CASSVGRDRGQPQHF; cdr3_nt: TGTGCCAGCAGCGTAGGACGGGATAGGGGTCAGCCCCAGCATTTT
d_call: .; j_call: TRBJ2-7; clone_size: .; v_call: TRBV4-2; cdr3_aa: CASSRTGTEQYF; cdr3_nt: TGTGCCAGCAGCCGAACAGGGACCGAGCAGTACTTC
d_call: .; j_call: TRBJ1-5; clone_size: .; v_call: TRBV6-4; cdr3_aa: CASSDGREGPFTQPQHF; cdr3_nt: TGTGCCAGCAGTGACGGCAGGGAAGGACCCTTTACTCAGCCCCAGCATTTT
d_call: .; j_call: TRBJ2-3; clone_size: .; v_call: TRBV19; cdr3_aa: CASGEADTQYF; cdr3_nt: TGTGCCAGTGGGGAAGCGGATACGCAGTATTTT
d_call: TRBD1; j_call: TRBJ1-2; clone_size: .; v_call: TRBV5-1; cdr3_aa: CASSPTGTDGYTF; cdr3_nt: TGCGCCAGCAGTCCGACAGGGACGGATGGCTACACCTTC